The clone carrying this TCR beta chain was picked up one time. No antigen is known for it. The sample is drawn from a study of OX40 agonist ivuxolimab in advanced cancers. Study summary: Patients were 82.7% male with ages roughly 23 to 90, mean roughly 64. Two patients with cutaneous melanoma and one with hepatocellular carcinoma, three in total, showed partial responses.

TCRdb's copy holds only in-frame clones and misses some; the assay was immunoSEQ multiplex PCR. The sample contains tens of thousands of clones, over 75% of which appear only once. Study-wide results and limits: Fewer expanded clones were found on average in CD4+ than in CD8+ T cells.

The length of the CDR3 is 15 residues. Germline values: CDR1 SGHVS, CDR2 FNYEAQ. Deletions cut 5 bases from V and 2 bases from J, with 14 bases between. This receptor was identified in an adult with an advanced solid tumor such as melanoma, head and neck, liver or kidney cancer. This specimen was CD4+ or CD8+ T cells sorted from blood, taken in a trial of the OX40 agonist ivuxolimab. The J gene is TRBJ2-3, the V gene TRBV7-6; D perhaps matches TRBD1 (5 bases). The CDR3, as DNA: TGTGCCAGCAGCCCCCCCGGACACGACACAGATACGCAGTATTTT. Protein sequence: CASSPPGHDTDTQYF.